The 18 T cell receptor beta chains below all came from one sample that was sequenced in a study of siplizumab effects on memory and regulatory T cells. Method: immunoSEQ multiplex PCR; TCRdb's copy keeps in-frame clones and lacks some. The sample carries about 100,000 clones, 75% to 95% recorded once. Sequencing used CD4+ T cells sorted from blood. The receptor source for this set is a human donor in good health.

The genes are TRBV6-5 and TRBJ1-3; 7 bases line up with TRBD1. Germline V gene data show CDR1 as MNHEY and CDR2 as SVGAGI. V lost 5 bases and J lost 2; bases outside the gene matches: 3. This CDR3 has 14 amino acids. CDR3 loop: CASSPQGAGNTIYF. DNA of the CDR3: TGTGCCAGCAGTCCCCAGGGGGCTGGAAACACCATATATTTT.

CDR3 DNA sequence: TGTGCCAGCAGCACAGGGGTCGGCATTCAGTACTTC. This translates into CASSTGVGIQYF. The rearrangement links TRBV2 to TRBJ2-4; 7 nucleotides line up with TRBD1. This CDR3 has 12 amino acids. Germline CDR1 and CDR2: SNHLY and FYNNEI. V gave up 6 bases and J gave up 9 bases; unmatched junction bases: 5.

The chain is built from TRBV9 and TRBJ2-5; D is ambiguous. The CDR3 runs to 14 residues. Germline V gene lookup returns CDR1 SGDLS and CDR2 YYNGEE. The germline V and J ends were trimmed by 1 base and 4 bases, with 11 bases remaining between them. CDR3 sequence reads: CASSVSRSGETQYF. As DNA, the CDR3 is TGTGCCAGCAGCGTATCGAGGAGTGGAGAGACCCAGTACTTC.

The chain has TRBV19 and TRBJ1-3; D may be TRBD1 (5 bases). Germline CDR1 LNHDA, CDR2 SQIVND (reference sequence). Deletions cut 3 bases from V and 3 bases from J, with 6 bases between. The CDR3 runs to 13 residues. CDR3 amino acids: CASSIDSGNTIYF. The CDR3 region has the DNA TGTGCCAGTAGTATTGACAGTGGAAACACCATATATTTT.

This chain connects TRBV9 to TRBJ1-4; D not certain. The CDR3 contains 15 residues. V dropped 1 base and J dropped 3 bases, with 10 bases sitting between them. The germline gives CDR1 SGDLS, CDR2 YYNGEE. The CDR3: CASSVQAGSNEKLFF. CDR3 coding DNA: TGTGCCAGCAGCGTACAGGCGGGATCTAATGAAAAACTGTTTTTT.

The chain combines TRBV6-1 with TRBJ2-5, with 10 bases fitting TRBD2. Looked up from germline, CDR1 is MNHNS and CDR2 is SASEGT. Trimming cost V 6 bases and J 4 bases; bases outside gene matches: 5. The CDR3 loop spans 14 amino acids. This CDR3 is CASRSGGAGETQYF. For the CDR3, the DNA is TGTGCCAGCAGGAGCGGGGGGGCCGGAGAGACCCAGTACTTC.

The V and J genes are TRBV7-2 and TRBJ1-5; the D gene is possibly TRBD1 (5 bases). The CDR3 is 15 amino acids. V was shortened by 4 bases and J by 8 bases, with 18 bases between the two germline ends. Germline CDR1 reads SGHTA; CDR2 reads FQGNSA. CDR3 nucleotide sequence: TGTGCCAGCAGCTCTACGGGGAGGGGACGGGAGCCCCAGCATTTT. Translating it yields CASSSTGRGREPQHF.

V usage is TRBV2 and J usage is TRBJ2-2, with TRBD2 matching over 8 bases. The CDR3 contains 13 residues. The junction had 6 bases not matched to a gene; V was cut back by 7 bases and J by 8 bases. Per germline, CDR1 SNHLY and CDR2 FYNNEI. DNA for the CDR3: TGTGCCAGCACCGGGGGGGCCTTAGGGGAGCTGTTTTTT. The encoded protein is CASTGGALGELFF. Complete variable domain (other parts from reference TRBV2 and TRBJ2-2): EPEVTQTPSHQVTQMGQEVILRCVPISNHLYFYWYRQILGQKVEFLVSFYNNEISEKSEIFDDQFSVERPDGSNFTLKIRSTKLEDSAMYFCASTGGALGELFFGEGSRLTVL.

This chain links TRBV4-2 with TRBJ1-2; 10 nucleotides align to TRBD1. The CDR3 has 15 amino acids. The germline V gene encodes CDR1 LGHNA and CDR2 YNFKEQ. Germline trimming cut 4 bases from V and 6 bases from J; bases unmatched to any gene: 8. The chain's CDR3 is CASSRQPGTGDGYTF. CDR3 sequence (DNA): TGTGCCAGCAGCCGCCAGCCCGGGACAGGGGATGGCTACACCTTC.

About this clone itself: The sample carries other DNA sequences with the same CDR3. V is TRBV6-1 and J is TRBJ2-7, with D unresolved. Germline CDR1 is MNHNS and CDR2 is SASEGT. The CDR3 runs to 12 residues. Trimming took 1 base from V and 3 from J, leaving 4 bases between them. Here the CDR3 DNA reads TGTGCCAGCAGTGAAGTGGGCTACGAGCAGTACTTC. Its translation: CASSEVGYEQYF.

CDR3 DNA: TGTGCCAGCAGCAAAGATCGGCAGGGGCTCGATAATTCACCCCTCCACTTT. Amino acid sequence: CASSKDRQGLDNSPLHF. The V gene is TRBV21-1, the J gene TRBJ1-6; TRBD1, the table's D call, was not compared with the DNA. TRBV21-1 represents a pseudogene. The CDR3 is made up of 17 amino acids.

The chain uses TRBV7-6 and TRBJ2-1, with 9 nucleotides matching TRBD2. Trimming removed 1 base from V and 0 bases from J; junction bases left unmatched: 10. This CDR3 has 19 amino acids. Germline V lookup: CDR1 SGHVS, CDR2 FNYEAQ. CDR3 protein: CASSLGVASGTASYNEQFF. Written as DNA, the CDR3 is TGTGCCAGCAGCTTAGGGGTGGCTAGCGGGACAGCCTCCTACAATGAGCAGTTCTTC.

The V and J genes are TRBV18 and TRBJ1-1; the D is unclear. CDR3 length equals 15 residues. Germline CDR1 reads KGHSH; CDR2 reads LQKENI. V was trimmed by 2 bases and J by 3 bases, leaving 13 bases between them. The CDR3 protein is CASSPTLGADTEAFF. The DNA of the CDR3 is TGTGCCAGCTCACCAACTTTGGGTGCGGACACTGAAGCTTTCTTT.

The chain has TRBV18 and TRBJ2-5; the match to TRBD2 covers 8 bases. Germline CDR1 reads KGHSH; CDR2 reads LQKENI. The J segment lost 5 bases and the V segment lost 3 bases, leaving 2 bases of the junction unmatched. This CDR3 spans 13 amino acids. The CDR3 DNA reads TGTGCCAGCTCACCCGGGACTAGTGAGACCCAGTACTTC. Its translation is CASSPGTSETQYF.

The rearrangement joins TRBV5-4 to TRBJ1-1; 8 bases agree with TRBD1. CDR1 SGHNT and CDR2 YYREEE come from the germline V gene (reference sequence). V lost 5 bases, J lost 4 bases, and 7 bases stayed unmatched. This CDR3 is 14 amino acids long. The CDR3 nucleotides read TGTGCCAGCAGAACAGGGGGATCGAGCACTGAAGCTTTCTTT. Its translation is CASRTGGSSTEAFF.

This clone was recorded only once. The V and J genes are TRBV19 and TRBJ2-2; D not resolved. Trimming cost V 2 bases and J 1 base, with 5 bases left between them. The CDR3 spans 14 residues. Germline V gene lookup returns CDR1 LNHDA and CDR2 SQIVND (reference sequence). The CDR3 DNA is TGTGCCAGTAGTATAAACCTGAACACCGGGGAGCTGTTTTTT. It is translated as CASSINLNTGELFF. Complete variable domain (other parts from reference TRBV19 and TRBJ2-2): DGGITQSPKYLFRKEGQNVTLSCEQNLNHDAMYWYRQDPGQGLRLIYYSQIVNDFQKGDIAEGYSVSREKKESFPLTVTSAQKNPTAFYLCASSINLNTGELFFGEGSRLTVL.

CDR3 loop: CARSGTGTCNSPLHF. CDR3 in DNA: TGTGCCAGAAGCGGGACCGGGACCTGTAATTCACCCCTCCACTTT. The chain recombines TRBV5-3 with TRBJ1-6; D may be TRBD1 (5 bases). TRBV5-3 carries the ORF label, with uncertain function. This CDR3 spans 15 amino acids. V was pared by 4 bases and J by 6 bases, with 14 bases between.

The chain couples TRBV10-3 to TRBJ2-3; 7 positions match TRBD2. The V gene end was trimmed by 2 bases and the J gene end by 0 bases; junction bases not matched to a gene: 5. The CDR3 is 16 amino acids. Germline-derived CDR1 and CDR2 are ENHRY and SYGVKD. CDR3 loop: CAISEATGGSTDTQYF. In nucleotides, the CDR3 is TGTGCCATCAGTGAGGCAACGGGGGGTAGCACAGATACGCAGTATTTT.